This TCR beta chain was sequenced for a study of beta chain features in type 1 diabetes (dated by TCRdb to 2017 to 2018). Notes on the research overall: Mean age, gender distribution, total cell number and subset yield did not differ between patients and healthy donors. A total of roughly 110 million sorted cells were examined across all samples, and the number of cells per subset was strongly correlated with RNA yield. The study compared the TCRB repertoires of sorted circulating CD4+ T cell subsets in recently diagnosed type 1 diabetes patients with those in matched healthy donors. Regulatory and stem cell-like memory subsets were obtained from only 8 patients and roughly 8 healthy donors, while naive and central memory subsets were obtained from all 30 or so donors. What the work shows at the level of the full study, not this receptor alone: Naive, central memory and regulatory TCRB repertoires appeared to be more alike among patients than among healthy donors. HLA sub-analyses involved small numbers of individuals, so any influence of HLA type on TCRB rearrangement remained unresolved. A moderate but significant shortening of TCRB CDR3 length was observed in type 1 diabetes patients in all four CD4+ subsets. PCR might favor shorter templates, but patient and control samples were amplified and corrected together, so any skew would affect both groups equally. At VDJ recombination sites, type 1 diabetes patients had fewer insertions and more deleted nucleotides, which implies abnormalities in thymic rearrangement. Sequencing cDNA rather than genomic DNA could over-represent highly expressing activated cells, although activation and CD3 levels did not differ between groups.

Each donor gave one peripheral blood draw, roughly 110 mL on average, collected into heparinised tubes. A BD FACSAria II was used to sort naive, central memory, regulatory and stem cell-like memory CD4+ T cells with a panel that included CD45RO, CCR7, CD25, CD127, CD95 and CD27. Every sorted population had a purity above 98%. PBMCs were isolated immediately by Lymphoprep density gradient centrifugation and stained directly without culture. To minimize batch effects, samples were stained and sorted in pairs, one healthy donor with one patient per experiment. All of the isolated RNA was reverse transcribed with the High Capacity cDNA Reverse Transcription Kit, so expressed TCRB transcripts were sequenced. For stem cell-like memory T cell samples, survey-depth immunoSEQ sequencing was used, averaging approximately 1 million total reads per sample. Sorted cells were lysed in RLT buffer, and RNA was extracted using DNase-treated RNeasy Micro or Mini kits according to cell number. Each cell subset was processed on its own to prevent cross-contamination, while patient and healthy donor samples were processed together. The immunoSEQ multiplex PCR was used to amplify TCRB sequences from cDNA, yielding 87-bp fragments that span the CDR3 region. Sequencing of the amplicons was done on the Illumina HiSeq platform. The authors' pipeline ran thus. Synthetic template baselines were used to correct PCR bias computationally, reads within Hamming distance 2 were collapsed, and singletons that could not be merged were discarded. Reads were aligned against IMGT to assign V, D and J genes, CDR3 length and insertions or deletions at six rearrangement sites. Within each subset, clonotype counts were normalized to the number of sorted cells before true diversity and Gini coefficients were calculated with the tcR R package. Repertoire sharing was quantified using the overlap coefficient calculated on TCRB nucleotide sequences. The source is immuneACCESS, and TCRdb retained only in-frame sequences with V and J called. Part of the clones is not carried over; for the studies checked, unresolved V genes explain less than half of this, and the remainder is unexplained. V, J and clone size are those of that table, while D and trimming were read from the DNA. The sample contains about 15,000 clones, roughly 44% of them found a single time. The ten top clones hold approximately 0.53% of the sample.

The CDR3 contains 13 residues, cysteine and phenylalanine counted. The only DNA kept is the CDR3, 39 bases in frame from the first base. CDR1 and CDR2 are drawn from the germline V gene: SGHVS, FNYEAQ. A distance of 5 bases separates the germline ends of V and J, which lose 2 bases and 1 base respectively. A word on this clone: Its antigen is currently not known. Per-base quality was not reported, and no clone a single base away is much larger than it.

Here the chain combines TRBV7-6 and TRBJ2-5; there is no confident call for the D gene. The origin of this receptor is a middle-aged woman in good health. Material: stem cell memory CD4+ T cells from blood. According to the study, the label for this sample's cell subset or site signals: stem cell-like memory CD4+ T cells. Read as DNA, the sequence is TGTGCCAGCAGCTTATTAGCCCAAGAGACCCAGTACTTC. Its protein product is CASSLLAQETQYF.